A selection of T cell receptor beta chains follows, all from one sample in a study of T cell repertoires in cytomegalovirus infection. Their specific antigens are unknown. TCRdb recomputed calls from the reads with MiXCR, one row per CDR3 protein. The sample yields about 120,000 distinct CDR3 sequences, about 9.4% seen once. Sample: PBMCs, sequenced either directly or after in vitro stimulation (not recorded which). Receptors originate from a human donor in good health (CMV status not recorded). Some clones in this sample may be carry-over from other donors' samples. The CDR3 runs from the conserved cysteine through the conserved F or W. D genes are given only for firm matches. Size values are once, few and many counts, or a class for expanded clones, and some rows have none.

CDR3aa: CASTSVGLSGNTIYF; CDR3nt: TGTGCCAGCACCTCAGTGGGGCTGAGTGGAAACACCATATATTTT; j_gene: TRBJ1-3; abundance: few; v_gene: TRBV27; d_gene: -
CDR3aa: CAIGRGGRSHTGELFF; CDR3nt: TGTGCCATCGGTCGTGGCGGGAGGTCACACACCGGGGAGCTGTTTTTT; j_gene: TRBJ2-2; abundance: -; v_gene: TRBV12-3/TRBV12-4; d_gene: TRBD2
CDR3aa: CASSGGLSQGTGELFF; CDR3nt: TGCGCCAGCAGCGGGGGCTTGAGTCAAGGGACCGGGGAGCTGTTTTTT; j_gene: TRBJ2-2; abundance: many; v_gene: TRBV5-1; d_gene: -
CDR3aa: CASSGKNYPNYGYTF; CDR3nt: TGTGCCAGCAGTGGTAAGAACTATCCTAACTATGGCTACACCTTC; j_gene: TRBJ1-2; abundance: many; v_gene: TRBV25-1; d_gene: -
CDR3aa: CASSQGEQGMRANVLTF; CDR3nt: TGCGCCAGCAGCCAAGGCGAACAGGGGATGCGGGCCAACGTCCTGACTTTC; j_gene: TRBJ2-6; abundance: -; v_gene: TRBV4-1; d_gene: TRBD1
CDR3aa: CASSLGRGDYGYTF; CDR3nt: TGTGCCAGCAGTTTGGGCAGGGGTGACTATGGCTACACCTTC; j_gene: TRBJ1-2; abundance: many; v_gene: TRBV12-3/TRBV12-4; d_gene: -
CDR3aa: CASSLTSGTHNEQFF; CDR3nt: TGTGCCAGCAGCCTCACCTCCGGGACTCACAATGAGCAGTTCTTC; j_gene: TRBJ2-1; abundance: -; v_gene: TRBV12-3/TRBV12-4; d_gene: -
CDR3aa: CASSRLAGEYNEQFF; CDR3nt: TGTGCCAGCAGCCGACTAGCGGGAGAGTACAATGAGCAGTTCTTC; j_gene: TRBJ2-1; abundance: few; v_gene: TRBV6-2/TRBV6-3; d_gene: TRBD2
CDR3aa: CASSPSVGGSQETQYF; CDR3nt: TGTGCCAGCAGCCCTAGCGTGGGGGGCTCTCAAGAGACCCAGTACTTC; j_gene: TRBJ2-5; abundance: many; v_gene: TRBV5-4; d_gene: -
CDR3aa: CASIRSSGIGEQFF; CDR3nt: TGTGCCAGCATCCGGAGTAGCGGGATCGGTGAGCAGTTCTTC; j_gene: TRBJ2-1; abundance: -; v_gene: TRBV7-9; d_gene: TRBD2
CDR3aa: CAISDGDRGGQPQHF; CDR3nt: TGTGCCATCAGTGATGGGGACAGGGGAGGTCAGCCCCAGCATTTT; j_gene: TRBJ1-5; abundance: few; v_gene: TRBV10-3; d_gene: TRBD1
CDR3aa: CASSQDPLGQHGYTF; CDR3nt: TGCGCCAGCAGCCAAGATCCCCTCGGGCAGCATGGCTACACCTTC; j_gene: TRBJ1-2; abundance: many; v_gene: TRBV4-1; d_gene: -
CDR3aa: CASSLFRGYGYTF; CDR3nt: TGTGCCAGCAGCTTATTTAGGGGCTATGGCTACACCTTC; j_gene: TRBJ1-2; abundance: many; v_gene: TRBV5-4; d_gene: -
CDR3aa: CASSLGQGRQPQHF; CDR3nt: TGTGCCAGCAGCTTAGGACAGGGAAGGCAGCCCCAGCATTTT; j_gene: TRBJ1-5; abundance: few; v_gene: TRBV11-2; d_gene: TRBD1
CDR3aa: CASSPADRETDTQYF; CDR3nt: TGTGCCAGCAGCCCGGCGGACAGGGAGACAGATACGCAGTATTTT; j_gene: TRBJ2-3; abundance: many; v_gene: TRBV11-1; d_gene: TRBD1
CDR3aa: CASSPTVQETQYF; CDR3nt: TGCGCCAGCAGCCCGACAGTCCAAGAGACCCAGTACTTC; j_gene: TRBJ2-5; abundance: -; v_gene: TRBV4-3; d_gene: -
CDR3aa: CASSYLLAGGLEAKNIQYF; CDR3nt: TGTGCCAGCAGTTACCTCCTAGCGGGAGGGCTAGAAGCCAAAAACATTCAGTACTTC; j_gene: TRBJ2-4; abundance: many; v_gene: TRBV6-2/TRBV6-3; d_gene: TRBD2
CDR3aa: CASSQGTSTDYNEQFF; CDR3nt: TGTGCCAGCAGCCAAGGGACTAGCACCGACTACAATGAGCAGTTCTTC; j_gene: TRBJ2-1; abundance: -; v_gene: TRBV4-2; d_gene: TRBD2
CDR3aa: CASSPGGTINYGYTF; CDR3nt: TGTGCCAGCAGCCCAGGCGGGACAATCAACTATGGCTACACCTTC; j_gene: TRBJ1-2; abundance: few; v_gene: TRBV5-4; d_gene: -
CDR3aa: CASSLGLDNEQFF; CDR3nt: TGTGCCAGCAGCTTGGGGCTAGACAATGAGCAGTTCTTC; j_gene: TRBJ2-1; abundance: many; v_gene: TRBV11-2; d_gene: -
CDR3aa: CASSDEGTSAFF; CDR3nt: TGTGCCAGCAGTGATGAGGGCACCTCAGCTTTCTTT; j_gene: TRBJ1-1; abundance: -; v_gene: TRBV2; d_gene: -
CDR3aa: CASSQVVIEAFF; CDR3nt: TGTGCCAGCAGCCAAGTGGTCATTGAAGCTTTCTTT; j_gene: TRBJ1-1; abundance: many; v_gene: TRBV14; d_gene: -
CDR3aa: CASSPVGLNEQFF; CDR3nt: TGTGCCAGTAGTCCGGTCGGTCTCAATGAGCAGTTCTTC; j_gene: TRBJ2-1; abundance: -; v_gene: TRBV19; d_gene: -
CDR3aa: CASSPISGETQYF; CDR3nt: TGTGCCAGCAGCCCGATTAGTGGGGAGACCCAGTACTTC; j_gene: TRBJ2-5; abundance: many; v_gene: TRBV7-2; d_gene: -
CDR3aa: CASSLRQATDTGELFF; CDR3nt: TGCGCCAGCAGCCTTCGACAGGCTACGGACACCGGGGAGCTGTTTTTT; j_gene: TRBJ2-2; abundance: few; v_gene: TRBV4-1; d_gene: -
CDR3aa: CASSLNQATEAFF; CDR3nt: TGTGCCAGCAGCTTAAATCAGGCGACTGAAGCTTTCTTT; j_gene: TRBJ1-1; abundance: many; v_gene: TRBV7-3; d_gene: -
CDR3aa: CASTLGVREQTDTQYF; CDR3nt: TGTGCCAGCACCCTAGGGGTGCGGGAGCAAACAGATACGCAGTATTTT; j_gene: TRBJ2-3; abundance: many; v_gene: TRBV7-8; d_gene: TRBD2
CDR3aa: CASSHRKSSPSSYNEQFF; CDR3nt: TGCGCCAGCAGCCACCGGAAATCTAGCCCTAGCTCCTACAATGAGCAGTTCTTC; j_gene: TRBJ2-1; abundance: many; v_gene: TRBV4-1; d_gene: -
CDR3aa: CASGWTGNYGYTF; CDR3nt: TGTGCTAGTGGTTGGACAGGCAACTATGGCTACACCTTC; j_gene: TRBJ1-2; abundance: many; v_gene: TRBV12-5; d_gene: TRBD1
CDR3aa: CASSPQREAKTQYF; CDR3nt: TGTGCCAGCAGTCCTCAGCGGGAGGCGAAGACCCAGTACTTC; j_gene: TRBJ2-5; abundance: many; v_gene: TRBV28; d_gene: TRBD2
CDR3aa: CASSRTSQETQYF; CDR3nt: TGCGCCAGCTCCCGGACTAGCCAAGAGACCCAGTACTTC; j_gene: TRBJ2-5; abundance: many; v_gene: TRBV5-1; d_gene: TRBD2
CDR3aa: CASSFVRERTDTQYF; CDR3nt: TGTGCCAGCAGCTTTGTGAGGGAGAGAACAGATACGCAGTATTTT; j_gene: TRBJ2-3; abundance: few; v_gene: TRBV7-2; d_gene: -
CDR3aa: CASSQGAPTGEQYF; CDR3nt: TGTGCCAGCTCCCAAGGGGCCCCAACGGGGGAGCAGTACTTC; j_gene: TRBJ2-7; abundance: many; v_gene: TRBV28; d_gene: -
CDR3aa: CASSFPHQYF; CDR3nt: TGTGCCAGCAGTTTTCCCCACCAGTATTTT; j_gene: TRBJ2-3; abundance: -; v_gene: TRBV27; d_gene: -
CDR3aa: CASSQVGTGFNEQYF; CDR3nt: TGCGCCAGCAGCCAAGTTGGGACAGGGTTCAACGAGCAGTACTTC; j_gene: TRBJ2-7; abundance: many; v_gene: TRBV4-1; d_gene: TRBD1
CDR3aa: CASSSTEETQYF; CDR3nt: TGTGCCAGCAGTTCGACAGAAGAGACCCAGTACTTC; j_gene: TRBJ2-5; abundance: -; v_gene: TRBV12-3/TRBV12-4; d_gene: -
CDR3aa: CASSYGRGYTF; CDR3nt: TGTGCCAGCAGTTATGGGAGGGGCTACACCTTC; j_gene: TRBJ1-2; abundance: -; v_gene: TRBV6-5; d_gene: -
CDR3aa: CSATRLVEYNEQFF; CDR3nt: TGCAGTGCTACCCGACTAGTGGAATACAATGAGCAGTTCTTC; j_gene: TRBJ2-1; abundance: -; v_gene: TRBV20-1; d_gene: -
CDR3aa: CASSNGLHTNNEQFF; CDR3nt: TGTGCCAGTAGTAATGGGCTGCACACTAACAATGAGCAGTTCTTC; j_gene: TRBJ2-1; abundance: few; v_gene: TRBV19; d_gene: -